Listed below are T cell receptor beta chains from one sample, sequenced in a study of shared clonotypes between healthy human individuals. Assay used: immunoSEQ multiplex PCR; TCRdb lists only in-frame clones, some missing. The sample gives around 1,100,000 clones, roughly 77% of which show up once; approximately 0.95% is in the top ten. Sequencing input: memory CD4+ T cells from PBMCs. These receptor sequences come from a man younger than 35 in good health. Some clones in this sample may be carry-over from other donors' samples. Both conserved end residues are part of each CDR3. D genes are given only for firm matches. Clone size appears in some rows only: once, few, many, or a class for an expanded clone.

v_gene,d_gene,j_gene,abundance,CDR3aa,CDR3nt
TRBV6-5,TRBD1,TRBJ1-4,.,CASSYSTGGQEKLFF,TGTGCCAGCAGTTATTCGACAGGGGGCCAAGAAAAACTGTTTTTT
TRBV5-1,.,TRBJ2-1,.,CASSFGPAQVDNEQFF,TGCGCCAGCAGCTTTGGACCAGCACAAGTAGACAATGAGCAGTTCTTC
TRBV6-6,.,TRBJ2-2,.,CASRGGSGTNTGELFF,TGTGCCAGCCGTGGAGGTTCAGGGACGAACACCGGGGAGCTGTTTTTT
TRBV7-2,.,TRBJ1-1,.,CASSLSSGAETEAFF,TGTGCCAGCAGCCTTTCCTCAGGGGCCGAGACTGAAGCTTTCTTT
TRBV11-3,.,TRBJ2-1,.,CASSLGPNNEQFF,TGTGCCAGCAGCTTAGGGCCTAACAATGAGCAGTTCTTC
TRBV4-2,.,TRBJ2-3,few,CASSRRMTDTDTQYF,TGTGCCAGCAGCCGCAGGATGACAGACACAGATACGCAGTATTTT
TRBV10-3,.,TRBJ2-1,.,CAISELKAGLNEQFF,TGTGCCATCAGCGAGCTCAAAGCGGGTTTGAATGAGCAGTTCTTC
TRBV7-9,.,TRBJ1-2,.,CASSLVAWGENGYTF,TGTGCCAGCAGCTTAGTAGCTTGGGGGGAGAATGGCTACACCTTC
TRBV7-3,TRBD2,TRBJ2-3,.,CASSYQAGVITDTQYF,TGTGCCAGCAGCTACCAAGCGGGAGTAATAACAGATACGCAGTATTTT
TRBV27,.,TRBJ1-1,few,CASSFFRQAGNTEAFF,TGTGCCAGCAGTTTCTTTCGACAGGCGGGGAACACTGAAGCTTTCTTT
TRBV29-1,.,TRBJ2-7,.,CSVAVGAGTYEQYF,TGCAGCGTTGCAGTCGGGGCGGGTACCTACGAGCAGTACTTC
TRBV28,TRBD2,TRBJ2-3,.,CASSPGLAGQRDTQYF,TGTGCCAGCAGCCCGGGACTAGCGGGCCAGAGGGATACGCAGTATTTT
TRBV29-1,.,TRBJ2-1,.,CSVEVMRYNEQFF,TGCAGCGTTGAAGTAATGCGCTACAATGAGCAGTTCTTC
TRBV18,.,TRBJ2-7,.,CASSPPGIPNYEQYF,TGTGCCAGCTCACCCCCGGGGATCCCGAACTACGAGCAGTACTTC
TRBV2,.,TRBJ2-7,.,CASSLQGTYEQYF,TGTGCCAGCAGCCTACAGGGAACCTACGAGCAGTACTTC
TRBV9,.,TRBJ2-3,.,CASSAVGASDTQYF,TGTGCCAGCAGCGCGGTCGGGGCCTCAGATACGCAGTATTTT
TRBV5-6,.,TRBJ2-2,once,CASSLAAGELFF,TGTGCCAGCAGCTTGGCGGCCGGGGAGCTGTTTTTT
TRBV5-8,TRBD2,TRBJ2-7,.,CASSPGGTSFYEQYF,TGTGCCAGCAGCCCTGGGGGGACTAGTTTCTACGAGCAGTACTTC
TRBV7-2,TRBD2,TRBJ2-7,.,CASSAAGGPSYEQYF,TGTGCCAGCAGCGCGGCGGGAGGGCCTAGTTACGAGCAGTACTTC
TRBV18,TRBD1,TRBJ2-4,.,CASSTGGNIQYF,TGTGCCAGCTCGACAGGGGGAAACATTCAGTACTTC
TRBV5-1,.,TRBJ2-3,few,CASSLGASVLTDTQYF,TGCGCCAGCAGCTTGGGAGCGTCTGTACTTACAGATACGCAGTATTTT
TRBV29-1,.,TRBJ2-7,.,CSVVNQVIDEQYF,TGCAGCGTTGTGAACCAGGTCATCGACGAGCAGTACTTC
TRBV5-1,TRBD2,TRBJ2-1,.,CASSLFGGRADEQFF,TGCGCCAGCAGCTTGTTCGGCGGGAGGGCGGATGAGCAGTTCTTC
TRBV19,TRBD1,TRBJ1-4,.,CASTDRGREEKLFF,TGTGCCAGTACCGACAGGGGGCGTGAAGAAAAACTGTTTTTT
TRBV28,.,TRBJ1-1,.,CAARGRTNTEAFF,TGTGCCGCCCGGGGACGGACGAACACTGAAGCTTTCTTT
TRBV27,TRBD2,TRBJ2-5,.,CASSFIGLGTYETQYF,TGTGCCAGCAGTTTCATAGGACTAGGAACATACGAGACCCAGTACTTC
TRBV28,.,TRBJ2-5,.,CASSSPFLGTETQYF,TGTGCCAGCAGTAGTCCCTTTTTAGGCACGGAGACCCAGTACTTC
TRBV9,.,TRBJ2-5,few,CASSLGTGGETQYF,TGTGCCAGCAGCCTCGGGACCGGCGGGGAGACCCAGTACTTC
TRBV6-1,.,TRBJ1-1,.,CASSLQGMNTEAFF,TGTGCCAGCAGCCTTCAGGGAATGAACACTGAAGCTTTCTTT